The present T cell receptor beta chain was sequenced within a study of cytomegalovirus exposure and HLA in healthy donors. Overall study context: Around 81% of 350 to 400 genotyped donors fell in the Caucasian-associated ancestry cluster.

Study results and caveats: Cytomegalovirus status was reportedly diagnosed by the classifier with high sensitivity and specificity. In a later analysis, a genetic analysis reported fewer productive-TCR N-insertions in an Asian-associated ancestry cluster than the cohort average.

The CDR3 totals 14 residues. Trimming stripped 7 bases from V and 0 bases from J, with 10 bases between. In germline, CDR1 is LNHDA, CDR2 SQIVND (reference sequence). A word on this clone: The antigen remains unidentified.

The PCR made use of 60 Vbeta and 13 Jbeta primers. Sequencing used immunoSEQ multiplex PCR; TCRdb keeps in-frame clones, though not all of them. Listed are fewer than 100,000 clones; about 0.6% falls within the top ten. This TCR was recovered from a man aged 50 or older in good health and CMV-seronegative. Sample: PBMCs. The chain joins TRBV19 to TRBJ1-3; D is uncertain. Written as DNA, the CDR3 is TGTGCCAGTAAAACGCCGGGCTCTGGAAACACCATATATTTT. This gives the protein CASKTPGSGNTIYF.